The 28 T cell receptor beta chains reported below all come from one sample, sequenced in a study of cytomegalovirus exposure and HLA in healthy donors. Use of 60 Vbeta and 13 Jbeta primers characterized the PCR. Produced via immunoSEQ multiplex PCR; TCRdb's table is partial and in-frame only. Here the sample spans approximately 90,000 clones, less than 10% being singletons. Material: PBMCs. The receptors shown here come from a middle-aged man in good health and CMV-seronegative.

The sample holds a few counts of this clone. CDR3 bases: TGTGCCAGTAGTGAGCTCGGGCAGCCCCAGCATTTT. It encodes CASSELGQPQHF. The chain couples TRBV19 to TRBJ1-5; D ambiguous. Germline lookup yields CDR1 LNHDA and CDR2 SQIVND (reference sequence). The length of the CDR3 is 12 residues. V was clipped by 5 bases and J by 7 bases, with 9 bases between them.

This clone has only a few counts. The V call is TRBV6-5, the J call TRBJ2-1; maybe TRBD1 (6 bases). Germline CDR1 reads MNHEY; CDR2 reads SVGAGI. With 5 bases removed from V and 4 bases from J, the gap between germline ends came to 15 bases. The CDR3 runs to 15 residues. The CDR3 reads CASSLTGSRYNEQFF. For the CDR3, the DNA is TGTGCCAGCAGTCTAACAGGGTCCCGATACAATGAGCAGTTCTTC.

This sequence joins TRBV5-6 and TRBJ2-3; D is unresolved. From germline, CDR1 is SGHDT and CDR2 YYEEEE. The CDR3 contains 12 residues. V lost 3 bases to trimming and J lost 2 bases, with 4 bases between them. CDR3 sequence: CASSSTTDTQYF. CDR3 nucleotides: TGTGCCAGCAGCTCTACCACAGATACGCAGTATTTT.

This clone has more than one count but fewer than ten. Relative to the germline gene, one junction end is altered; a read error may explain this. The chain employs TRBV4-3 and TRBJ2-5, with a tentative D call TRBD2 (6 bases). Germline lookup yields CDR1 LGHNA and CDR2 YSLEER. This CDR3 is built from 15 residues. Written as DNA, the CDR3 is TGCGCCAGCAGTCAAGATCGACTAGTAAAAGAGACCCAGTACTTC. Its translation is CASSQDRLVKETQYF.

The genes are TRBV12-2 and TRBJ1-2; the table's D gene call, TRBD1, was not cross checked with the DNA. TRBV12-2 is given as a pseudogene. CDR3 length equals 17 residues. DNA for the CDR3: TGTGCAAGTCGCCCTCTGGGTGGGGGACAGGGAAGGTATGGCTACACCTTC. This gives the protein CASRPLGGGQGRYGYTF.

V usage is TRBV5-1 and J usage is TRBJ2-7; TRBD1 matches 9 bases. Unmatched junction bases numbered 10, after V lost 5 bases and J lost 4 bases. Germline V lookup: CDR1 SGHRS, CDR2 YFSETQ. CDR3 length: 15 residues. CDR3 DNA: TGCGCCAGCAGAACAGGGGGCGCGCTGGATTACGAGCAGTACGTC. This encodes CASRTGGALDYEQYV.

This clone came up a few times. This chain connects TRBV27 to TRBJ1-3; possibly TRBD1 for D (5 bases). The V gene's germline CDR1 is MNHEY and CDR2 SMNVEV (reference sequence). The V gene lost 3 bases and the J gene lost 4 bases, with 16 bases spanning the gap. This CDR3 has 16 amino acids. CDR3 DNA sequence: TGTGCCAGCAGTTTGACAGACAAATTGCCCGGAAACACCATATATTTT. Protein: CASSLTDKLPGNTIYF.

This chain joins TRBV19 and TRBJ2-6; TRBD1 aligns across 8 bases. CDR1 is LNHDA, CDR2 SQIVND, per germline (reference sequence). V lost 5 bases, J lost 3 bases, and 12 bases stayed unmatched. The CDR3 runs 18 residues. CDR3 nucleotides: TGTGCCAGTAGTTTGACCGACAGGGGCTTTGTTGGGGCCAACGTCCTGACTTTC. Its translation: CASSLTDRGFVGANVLTF.

The chain is built from TRBV28 and TRBJ2-3; 7 bases fit TRBD1. V trimming: 6 bases; J trimming: 2 bases; junction bases outside the gene matches: 8. The CDR3 extends over 15 amino acids. Germline V gene data show CDR1 as MDHEN and CDR2 as SYDVKM. CDR3 protein: CASSPTGINTDTQYF. In nucleotides, the CDR3 is TGTGCCAGCAGCCCGACAGGGATAAACACAGATACGCAGTATTTT.

Only a few counts were recorded for this clone. The chain has TRBV18 and TRBJ2-3, with a tentative D call TRBD1 (5 bases). From germline, CDR1 is KGHSH and CDR2 LQKENI. The CDR3 extends over 13 amino acids. V lost 3 bases, J lost 8 bases, and 12 bases lay in between. The CDR3 region is CASSPMDIGTQYF. Here the CDR3 DNA reads TGTGCCAGCTCACCTATGGACATCGGTACGCAGTATTTT.

This clone was seen a few times. V gene TRBV27 combines with J gene TRBJ2-3, with D perhaps matching TRBD2 (5 bases). The CDR3 consists of 14 residues. V lost 4 bases, J lost 2 bases, and 10 bases lay in between. CDR1 MNHEY and CDR2 SMNVEV come from the germline V gene (reference sequence). CDR3 DNA: TGTGCCAGCAGTTACCGGGGTGCCACAGATACGCAGTATTTT. Its protein product is CASSYRGATDTQYF.

V and J are TRBV29-1 and TRBJ2-7; a weak D match, TRBD1 (6 bases). This CDR3 comprises 14 residues. The germline CDR1 and CDR2 sequences are SQVTM and ANQGSEA. The V end lost 4 bases, the J end lost 0 bases, and 13 bases lay between the germline ends. CDR3 loop: CSVVNRDSSYEQYF. In DNA form, the CDR3 reads TGCAGCGTTGTGAACAGGGATAGCTCCTACGAGCAGTACTTC.

The genes are TRBV19 and TRBJ1-1; no firm D call. Trimming took 9 bases from V and 5 from J, leaving 16 bases between them. CDR1 and CDR2 from the germline V gene are LNHDA and SQIVND (reference sequence). The CDR3 covers 13 residues. CDR3 bases: TGTGCCAGCCAGGAATCCCCGGGGACTGAAGCTTTCTTT. Protein sequence: CASQESPGTEAFF.

This clone appeared a few times. This rearrangement joins TRBV6-1 to TRBJ2-1; TRBD1 might be the D (6 bases). Germline V lookup: CDR1 MNHNS, CDR2 SASEGT. V was shortened by 4 bases and J by 7 bases, with 11 bases between the two germline ends. The CDR3 is 13 amino acids. The CDR3 DNA sequence: TGTGCCAGCAGTGCCGGACAGAGAAATGAGCAGTTCTTC. The encoded protein is CASSAGQRNEQFF.

The genes are TRBV7-2 and TRBJ2-3, with D maybe TRBD2 (5 bases). This CDR3 contains 14 residues. Per the germline V gene, CDR1 is SGHTA and CDR2 is FQGNSA. V was cut by 3 bases and J by 2 bases, with 9 bases left in between. The CDR3 bases are TGTGCCAGCAGCTTGACTATTACCACAGATACGCAGTATTTT. It translates to CASSLTITTDTQYF.

This clone has more than one count but fewer than ten. This chain connects TRBV5-5 to TRBJ1-2; a weak D match, TRBD1 (5 bases). The germline gives CDR1 SGHKS, CDR2 YYEKEE (reference sequence). The V end lost 4 bases, the J end lost 3 bases, and 10 bases lay between the germline ends. There are 13 residues in the CDR3. The CDR3 loop is CASSVTQDYGYTF. Here the CDR3 DNA reads TGTGCCAGCAGCGTGACACAGGACTATGGCTACACCTTC. The entire variable domain, with the rest obtained from reference TRBV5-5 and TRBJ1-2, is as follows: DAGVTQSPTHLIKTRGQQVTLRCSPISGHKSVSWYQQVLGQGPQFIFQYYEKEERGRGNFPDRFSARQFPNYSSELNVNALLLGDSALYLCASSVTQDYGYTFGSGTRLTVV.

V and J are TRBV7-9 and TRBJ2-1; D is perhaps TRBD2 (6 bases). V lost 3 bases and J 7 bases, leaving 13 bases between the germline ends. The CDR3 is made up of 14 amino acids. Germline V gene sequence: CDR1 SEHNR, CDR2 FQNEAQ (reference sequence). CDR3 in amino acids: CASSFTVRGNEQFF. The DNA of the CDR3 is TGTGCCAGCAGCTTCACTGTTCGGGGGAATGAGCAGTTCTTC.

The CDR3 sequence: CASSSDSGLPFTAYNEQFF. CDR3 nucleotide sequence: TGTGCCAGCAGCTCGGATAGCGGCCTCCCATTTACGGCCTACAATGAGCAGTTCTTC. The genes are TRBV11-3 and TRBJ2-1, with D maybe TRBD2 (6 bases). Germline lookup yields CDR1 SGHNT and CDR2 YENEEA. CDR3 size: 19 residues. The V gene lost 4 bases and the J gene lost 2 bases, with 24 bases spanning the gap.

There are a few counts of this clone. V is TRBV30 and J is TRBJ2-1; D is perhaps TRBD2 (6 bases). V gave up 5 bases and J gave up 2 bases, with 16 bases separating them. The CDR3 is 15 residues long. Germline CDR1 is GTSNPN and CDR2 is SVGIG (reference sequence). The CDR3 bases are TGTGCCTGGGACCCTGTCGGGGGAACCTACAATGAGCAGTTCTTC. Its translation is CAWDPVGGTYNEQFF.

This clone came up a few times. The rearrangement joins TRBV28 to TRBJ2-2; D perhaps matches TRBD1 (5 bases). V was trimmed by 1 base and J by 0 bases, leaving 6 bases between them. Looked up from germline, CDR1 is MDHEN and CDR2 is SYDVKM. CDR3 length: 15 residues. This CDR3 is CASSLLGANTGELFF. CDR3 nucleotide sequence: TGTGCCAGCAGTTTATTAGGGGCGAACACCGGGGAGCTGTTTTTT. The whole variable domain, filled in from reference TRBV28 and TRBJ2-2, reads DVKVTQSSRYLVKRTGEKVFLECVQDMDHENMFWYRQDPGLGLRLIYFSYDVKMKEKGDIPEGYSVSREKKERFSLILESASTNQTSMYLCASSLLGANTGELFFGEGSRLTVL.

This rearrangement joins TRBV23-1 to TRBJ1-1; TRBD1 matches 8 bases. TRBV23-1 is placed among ORFs of uncertain function. V gave up 8 bases and J gave up 0 bases; unmatched junction bases: 5. This CDR3 region has 14 residues. The CDR3 region has the DNA TGCGCCAGCGGGCAGGGGGCTATGAACACTGAAGCTTTCTTT. Translating gives CASGQGAMNTEAFF.

This chain links TRBV28 with TRBJ1-1; no reliable D call. V was clipped by 3 bases and J by 4 bases, with 9 bases between them. Germline CDR1 MDHEN, CDR2 SYDVKM. This CDR3 region has 13 residues. The CDR3 reads CASSFAGLTEAFF. In DNA, the CDR3 is TGTGCCAGCAGTTTTGCAGGTCTCACTGAAGCTTTCTTT.

The gene calls are TRBV27 and TRBJ2-1, with TRBD2 identical over 16 bases. The trim removed 5 bases at V and 0 bases at J, leaving 10 bases unmatched. The CDR3 is 20 residues long. CDR1 and CDR2 from the germline V gene are MNHEY and SMNVEV (reference sequence). CDR3 residues: CASSNRWGLAGGYSYNEQFF. The CDR3 nucleotides are TGTGCCAGCAGTAACAGATGGGGACTAGCGGGAGGGTACTCCTACAATGAGCAGTTCTTC.

This clone has a handful of counts. V and J are TRBV9 and TRBJ2-1, with 13 bases lining up with TRBD2. Losses at the gene ends were 0 bases for V and 4 bases for J; bases not matched to a gene: 4. Germline V lookup: CDR1 SGDLS, CDR2 YYNGEE. This CDR3 region has 17 residues. The CDR3 sequence is CASSVVRTSGSYNEQFF. In nucleotides, the CDR3 is TGTGCCAGCAGCGTAGTAAGGACTAGCGGGAGTTACAATGAGCAGTTCTTC.

The gene calls are TRBV7-9 and TRBJ2-1, with D possibly TRBD2 on 6 matching bases. CDR3 size: 16 residues. V was trimmed by 1 base and J by 0 bases, leaving 10 bases between them. Germline CDR1 SEHNR, CDR2 FQNEAQ (reference sequence). CDR3 in amino acids: CASSLVADGSYNEQFF. The CDR3 DNA sequence: TGTGCCAGCAGCTTAGTAGCGGACGGCTCCTACAATGAGCAGTTCTTC.

Here the CDR3 reads CASSLTADRTYEQYF. Here the CDR3 DNA reads TGTGCCAGCAGTTTGACAGCGGACAGGACCTACGAGCAGTACTTC. V and J are TRBV27 and TRBJ2-5; TRBD1 matches 7 bases. The DNA end favors TRBJ2-7, so the J call may be wrong. CDR3 length equals 15 residues. Germline CDR1 and CDR2: MNHEY and SMNVEV (reference sequence).

The chain is built from TRBV5-4 and TRBJ2-5; D remains ambiguous. The CDR3 has 15 residues. Germline CDR1 and CDR2: SGHNT and YYREEE (reference sequence). The V end was cut by 1 base, the J end by 3 bases, with 13 bases between. The CDR3 DNA follows: TGTGCCAGCAGCTTGTCGAGGTCCCAAAAAGAGACCCAGTACTTC. Protein product: CASSLSRSQKETQYF. Variable domain in full (rest from reference TRBV5-4 and TRBJ2-5): ETGVTQSPTHLIKTRGQQVTLRCSSQSGHNTVSWYQQALGQGPQFIFQYYREEENGRGNFPPRFSGLQFPNYSSELNVNALELDDSALYLCASSLSRSQKETQYFGPGTRLLVL.

The rearrangement uses TRBV19 and TRBJ1-2, with D tentatively TRBD1 (5 bases). This CDR3 comprises 16 residues. Germline CDR1 reads LNHDA; CDR2 reads SQIVND (reference sequence). V dropped 3 bases and J dropped 5 bases, with 19 bases sitting between them. The CDR3 is CASSMRGTPGSYGYTF. Written as DNA, the CDR3 is TGTGCCAGTAGTATGCGGGGGACTCCGGGAAGTTATGGCTACACCTTC.